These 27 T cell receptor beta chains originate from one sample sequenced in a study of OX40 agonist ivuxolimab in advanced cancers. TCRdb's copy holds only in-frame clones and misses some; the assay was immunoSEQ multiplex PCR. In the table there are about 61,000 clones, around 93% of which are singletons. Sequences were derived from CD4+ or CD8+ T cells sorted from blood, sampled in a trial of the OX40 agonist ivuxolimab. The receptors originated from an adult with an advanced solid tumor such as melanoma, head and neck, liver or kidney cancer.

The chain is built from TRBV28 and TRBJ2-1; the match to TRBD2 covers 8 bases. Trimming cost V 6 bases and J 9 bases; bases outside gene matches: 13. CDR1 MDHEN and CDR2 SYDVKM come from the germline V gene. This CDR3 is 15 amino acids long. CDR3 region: CASRAPGLGGGEQFF. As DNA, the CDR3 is TGTGCCAGCAGGGCACCGGGACTAGGGGGAGGTGAGCAGTTCTTC.

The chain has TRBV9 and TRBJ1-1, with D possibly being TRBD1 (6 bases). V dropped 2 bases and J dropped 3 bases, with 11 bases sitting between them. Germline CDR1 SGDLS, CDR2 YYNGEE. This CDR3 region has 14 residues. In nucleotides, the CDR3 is TGTGCCAGCAGCGTCTATGAGGGGGACACTGAAGCTTTCTTT. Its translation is CASSVYEGDTEAFF.

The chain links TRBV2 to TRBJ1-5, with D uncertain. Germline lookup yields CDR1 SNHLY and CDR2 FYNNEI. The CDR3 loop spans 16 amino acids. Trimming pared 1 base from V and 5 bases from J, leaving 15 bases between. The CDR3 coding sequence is TGTGCCAGCAGTGAAGGTTTGGGGATGCGAGATCAGCCCCAGCATTTT. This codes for CASSEGLGMRDQPQHF.

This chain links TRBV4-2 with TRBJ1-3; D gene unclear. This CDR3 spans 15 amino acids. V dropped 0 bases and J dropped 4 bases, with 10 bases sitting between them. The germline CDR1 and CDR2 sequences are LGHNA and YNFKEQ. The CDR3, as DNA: TGTGCCAGCAGCCAAGAAGGCTTCTCAGGAAACACCATATATTTT. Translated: CASSQEGFSGNTIYF.

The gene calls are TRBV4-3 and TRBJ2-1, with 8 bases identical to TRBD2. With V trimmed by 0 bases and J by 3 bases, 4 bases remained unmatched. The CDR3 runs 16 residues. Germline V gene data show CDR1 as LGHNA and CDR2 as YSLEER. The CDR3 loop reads CASSQDVLADYNEQFF. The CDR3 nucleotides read TGCGCCAGCAGCCAAGACGTACTAGCGGACTACAATGAGCAGTTCTTC.

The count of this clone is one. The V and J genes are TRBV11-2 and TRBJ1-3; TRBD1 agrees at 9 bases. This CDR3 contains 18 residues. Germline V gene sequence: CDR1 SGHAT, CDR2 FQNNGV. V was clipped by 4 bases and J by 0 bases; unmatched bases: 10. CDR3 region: CASSSVPGQGNSGNTIYF. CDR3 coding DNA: TGTGCCAGCAGCTCAGTCCCGGGACAGGGAAACTCTGGAAACACCATATATTTT.

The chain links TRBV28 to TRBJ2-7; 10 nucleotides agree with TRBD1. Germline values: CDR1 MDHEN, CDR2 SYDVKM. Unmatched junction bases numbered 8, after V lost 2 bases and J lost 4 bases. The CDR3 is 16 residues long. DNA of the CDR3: TGTGCCAGCAGTTTAAAGGAGACAGGGGGCGGGTACGAGCAGTACTTC. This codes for CASSLKETGGGYEQYF. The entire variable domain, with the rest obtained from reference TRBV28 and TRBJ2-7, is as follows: DVKVTQSSRYLVKRTGEKVFLECVQDMDHENMFWYRQDPGLGLRLIYFSYDVKMKEKGDIPEGYSVSREKKERFSLILESASTNQTSMYLCASSLKETGGGYEQYFGPGTRLTVT.

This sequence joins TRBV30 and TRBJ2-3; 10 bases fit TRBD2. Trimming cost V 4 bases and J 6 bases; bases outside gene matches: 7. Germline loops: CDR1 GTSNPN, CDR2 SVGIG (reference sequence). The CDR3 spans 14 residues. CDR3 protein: CAWNPAGGSDTQYF. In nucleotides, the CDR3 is TGTGCCTGGAATCCAGCGGGAGGGTCTGATACGCAGTATTTT.

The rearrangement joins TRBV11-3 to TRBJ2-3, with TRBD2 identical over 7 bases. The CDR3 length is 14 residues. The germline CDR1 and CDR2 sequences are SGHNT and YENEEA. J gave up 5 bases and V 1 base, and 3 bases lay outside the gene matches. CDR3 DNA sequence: TGTGCCAGCAGCTTAGCGGGAGGAAGAGATACGCAGTATTTT. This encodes CASSLAGGRDTQYF.

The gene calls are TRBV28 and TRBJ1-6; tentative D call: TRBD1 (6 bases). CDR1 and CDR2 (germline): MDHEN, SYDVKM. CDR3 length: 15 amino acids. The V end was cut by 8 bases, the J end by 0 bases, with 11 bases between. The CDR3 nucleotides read TGTGCCAGCCATAGGGGGAGCTCCTATAATTCACCCCTCCACTTT. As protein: CASHRGSSYNSPLHF. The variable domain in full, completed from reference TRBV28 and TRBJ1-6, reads DVKVTQSSRYLVKRTGEKVFLECVQDMDHENMFWYRQDPGLGLRLIYFSYDVKMKEKGDIPEGYSVSREKKERFSLILESASTNQTSMYLCASHRGSSYNSPLHFGNGTRLTVT.

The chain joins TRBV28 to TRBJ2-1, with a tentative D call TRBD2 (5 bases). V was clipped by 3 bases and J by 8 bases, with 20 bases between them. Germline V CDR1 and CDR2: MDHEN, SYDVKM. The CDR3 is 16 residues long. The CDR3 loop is CASSFTNGVPGDEQFF. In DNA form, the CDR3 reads TGTGCCAGCAGTTTTACGAACGGGGTCCCTGGGGATGAGCAGTTCTTC.

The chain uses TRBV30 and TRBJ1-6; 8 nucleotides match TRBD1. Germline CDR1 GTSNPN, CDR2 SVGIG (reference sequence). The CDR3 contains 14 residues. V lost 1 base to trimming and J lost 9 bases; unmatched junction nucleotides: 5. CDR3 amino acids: CAWSGGQGGSPLHF. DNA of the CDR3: TGTGCCTGGAGTGGCGGACAGGGAGGTTCACCCCTCCACTTT.

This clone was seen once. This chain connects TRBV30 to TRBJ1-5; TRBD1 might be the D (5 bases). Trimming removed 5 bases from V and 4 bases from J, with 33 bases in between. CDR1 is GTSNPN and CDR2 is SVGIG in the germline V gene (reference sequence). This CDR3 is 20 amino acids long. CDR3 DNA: TGTGCCTGGTCCACCCTGGCACCCCAAAGGGGCCCTCGGGTTAATCAGCCCCAGCATTTT. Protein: CAWSTLAPQRGPRVNQPQHF. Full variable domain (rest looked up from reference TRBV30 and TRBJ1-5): SQTIHQWPATLVQPVGSPLSLECTVEGTSNPNLYWYRQAAGRGLQLLFYSVGIGQISSEVPQNLSASRPQDRQFILSSKKLLLSDSGFYLCAWSTLAPQRGPRVNQPQHFGDGTRLSIL.

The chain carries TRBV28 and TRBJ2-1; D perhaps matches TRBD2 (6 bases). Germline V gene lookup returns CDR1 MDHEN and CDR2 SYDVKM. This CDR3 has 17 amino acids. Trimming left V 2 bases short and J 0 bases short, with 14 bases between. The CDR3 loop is CASSLLFGRSSYNEQFF. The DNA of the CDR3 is TGTGCCAGCAGTTTACTATTCGGGAGAAGCTCCTACAATGAGCAGTTCTTC. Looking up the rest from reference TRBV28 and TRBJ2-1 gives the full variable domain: DVKVTQSSRYLVKRTGEKVFLECVQDMDHENMFWYRQDPGLGLRLIYFSYDVKMKEKGDIPEGYSVSREKKERFSLILESASTNQTSMYLCASSLLFGRSSYNEQFFGPGTRLTVL.

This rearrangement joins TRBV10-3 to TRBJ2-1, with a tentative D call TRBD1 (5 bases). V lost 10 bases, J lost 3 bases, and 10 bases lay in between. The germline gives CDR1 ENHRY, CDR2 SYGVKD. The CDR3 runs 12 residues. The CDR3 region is CATQGGYNEQFF. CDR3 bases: TGTGCCACCCAGGGCGGCTACAATGAGCAGTTCTTC.

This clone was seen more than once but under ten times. The CDR3 coding sequence is TGTGCCAGCAGCAACACCGGGGAGCTGTTTTTT. It yields the protein CASSNTGELFF. The genes are TRBV7-3 and TRBJ2-2; D gene unclear. From germline, CDR1 is SGHTA and CDR2 FQGTGA. The CDR3 loop spans 11 amino acids. V lost 5 bases to trimming and J lost 2 bases, with 0 bases between them.

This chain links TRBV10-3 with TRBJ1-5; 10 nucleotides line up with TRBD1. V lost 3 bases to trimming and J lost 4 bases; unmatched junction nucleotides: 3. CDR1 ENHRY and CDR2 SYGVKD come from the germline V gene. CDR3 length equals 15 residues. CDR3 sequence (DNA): TGTGCCATCAGTGACGGGACAGGGGCTAATCAGCCCCAGCATTTT. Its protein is CAISDGTGANQPQHF.

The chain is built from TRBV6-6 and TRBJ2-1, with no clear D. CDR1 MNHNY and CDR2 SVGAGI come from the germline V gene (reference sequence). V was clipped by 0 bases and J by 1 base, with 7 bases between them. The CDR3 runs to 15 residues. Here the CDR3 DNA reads TGTGCCAGCAGTTACTCAGGCGAATCCTACAATGAGCAGTTCTTC. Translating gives CASSYSGESYNEQFF.

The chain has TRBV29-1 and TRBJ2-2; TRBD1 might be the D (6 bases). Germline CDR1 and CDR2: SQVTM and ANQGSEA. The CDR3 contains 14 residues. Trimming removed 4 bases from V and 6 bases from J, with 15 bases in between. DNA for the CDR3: TGCAGCGTTGTCCTCTCCAGGGGTTCCGGGGAGCTGTTTTTT. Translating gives CSVVLSRGSGELFF.

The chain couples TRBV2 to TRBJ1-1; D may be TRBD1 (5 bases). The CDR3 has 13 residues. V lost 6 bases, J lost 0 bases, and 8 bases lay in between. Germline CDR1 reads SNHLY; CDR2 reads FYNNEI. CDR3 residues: CASRGQLNTEAFF. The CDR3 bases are TGTGCCAGCAGGGGGCAACTGAACACTGAAGCTTTCTTT.

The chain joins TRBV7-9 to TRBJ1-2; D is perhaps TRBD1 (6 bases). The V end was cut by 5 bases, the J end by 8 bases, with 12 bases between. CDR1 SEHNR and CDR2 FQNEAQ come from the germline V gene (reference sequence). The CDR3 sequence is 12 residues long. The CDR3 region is CASSQGPYGYTF. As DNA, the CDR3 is TGTGCCAGCAGCCAGGGGCCGTACGGCTACACCTTC.

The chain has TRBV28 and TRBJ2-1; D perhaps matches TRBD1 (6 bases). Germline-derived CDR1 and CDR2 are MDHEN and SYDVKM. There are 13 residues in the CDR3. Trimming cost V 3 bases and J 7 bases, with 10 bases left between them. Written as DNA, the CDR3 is TGTGCCAGCAGTTTCCAAGGGGGAAATGAGCAGTTCTTC. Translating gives CASSFQGGNEQFF.

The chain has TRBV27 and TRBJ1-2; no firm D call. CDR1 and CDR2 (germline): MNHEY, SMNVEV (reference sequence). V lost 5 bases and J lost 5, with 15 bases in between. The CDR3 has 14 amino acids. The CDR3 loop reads CASSPGSGTYGYTF. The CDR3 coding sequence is TGTGCCAGCAGTCCGGGATCGGGTACTTATGGCTACACCTTC.

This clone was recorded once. CDR3 region: CASSLSRGAAYEQYF. The CDR3 DNA reads as TGTGCCAGCAGTTTATCACGGGGGGCGGCCTACGAGCAGTACTTC. The V gene is TRBV27, the J gene TRBJ2-7, with D maybe TRBD2 (7 bases). The germline V and J ends were trimmed by 0 bases and 2 bases, with 11 bases remaining between them. The CDR3 runs 15 residues. Germline values: CDR1 MNHEY, CDR2 SMNVEV (reference sequence).

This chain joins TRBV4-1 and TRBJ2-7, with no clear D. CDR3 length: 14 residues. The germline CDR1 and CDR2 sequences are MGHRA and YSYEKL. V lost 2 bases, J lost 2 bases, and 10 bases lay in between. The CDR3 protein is CASSQRTRTYEQYF. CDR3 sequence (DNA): TGCGCCAGCAGCCAACGAACCCGAACCTACGAGCAGTACTTC.

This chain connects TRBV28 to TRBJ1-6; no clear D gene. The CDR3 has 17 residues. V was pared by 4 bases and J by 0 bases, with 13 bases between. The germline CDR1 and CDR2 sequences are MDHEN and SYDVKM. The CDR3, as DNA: TGTGCCAGCAGTTCCTCGACAAGGAGCTCCTATAATTCACCCCTCCACTTT. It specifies CASSSSTRSSYNSPLHF.

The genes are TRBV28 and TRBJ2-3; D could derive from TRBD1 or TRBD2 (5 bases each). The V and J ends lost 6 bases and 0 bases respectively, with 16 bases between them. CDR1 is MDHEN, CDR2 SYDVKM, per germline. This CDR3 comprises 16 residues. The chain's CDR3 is CASSPGPGRSTDTQYF. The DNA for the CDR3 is TGTGCCAGCAGCCCCGGCCCGGGACGAAGCACAGATACGCAGTATTTT.